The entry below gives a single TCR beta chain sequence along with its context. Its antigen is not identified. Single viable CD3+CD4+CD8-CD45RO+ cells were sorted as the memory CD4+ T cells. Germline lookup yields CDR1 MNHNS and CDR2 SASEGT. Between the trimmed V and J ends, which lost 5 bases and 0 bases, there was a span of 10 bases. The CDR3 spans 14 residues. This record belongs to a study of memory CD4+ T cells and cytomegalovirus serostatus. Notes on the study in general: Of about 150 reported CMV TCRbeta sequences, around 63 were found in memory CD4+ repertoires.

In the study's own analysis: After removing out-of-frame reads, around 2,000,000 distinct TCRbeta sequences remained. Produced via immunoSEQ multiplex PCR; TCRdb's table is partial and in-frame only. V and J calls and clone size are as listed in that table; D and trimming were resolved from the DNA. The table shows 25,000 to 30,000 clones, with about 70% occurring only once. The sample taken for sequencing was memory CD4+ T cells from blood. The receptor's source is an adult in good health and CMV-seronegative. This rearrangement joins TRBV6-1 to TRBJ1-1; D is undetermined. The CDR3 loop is CASSKDGLNTEAFF. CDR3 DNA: TGTGCCAGCAGTAAGGACGGACTGAACACTGAAGCTTTCTTT.